This T cell receptor beta chain was recovered during a study of cytomegalovirus exposure and HLA in healthy donors. Findings and caveats of the study: Across HLA loci, a later analysis found differing TCR association rates, with DRB1 most and HLA-C fewest.

The germline V gene has CDR1 SGHRS and CDR2 YFSETQ. V lost 0 bases and J lost 2; bases outside the gene matches: 3. The CDR3 totals 15 residues. 13 Jbeta primers and 60 Vbeta primers were used for the PCR. The repertoire was sequenced with immunoSEQ multiplex PCR; TCRdb's copy has only in-frame clones and lacks some. The table shows 100,000 or so clones, with around 75% occurring only once. Worth noting for this clone: Its antigen is as yet unknown.

Sequencing was carried out using PBMCs. The gene calls are TRBV5-1 and TRBJ2-3; 7 bases fit TRBD1. This TCR came from a male donor in good health and CMV-seropositive. CDR3 amino acids: CASSLEGTDTDTQYF. In nucleotides, the CDR3 is TGCGCCAGCAGCTTGGAAGGGACAGACACAGATACGCAGTATTTT.